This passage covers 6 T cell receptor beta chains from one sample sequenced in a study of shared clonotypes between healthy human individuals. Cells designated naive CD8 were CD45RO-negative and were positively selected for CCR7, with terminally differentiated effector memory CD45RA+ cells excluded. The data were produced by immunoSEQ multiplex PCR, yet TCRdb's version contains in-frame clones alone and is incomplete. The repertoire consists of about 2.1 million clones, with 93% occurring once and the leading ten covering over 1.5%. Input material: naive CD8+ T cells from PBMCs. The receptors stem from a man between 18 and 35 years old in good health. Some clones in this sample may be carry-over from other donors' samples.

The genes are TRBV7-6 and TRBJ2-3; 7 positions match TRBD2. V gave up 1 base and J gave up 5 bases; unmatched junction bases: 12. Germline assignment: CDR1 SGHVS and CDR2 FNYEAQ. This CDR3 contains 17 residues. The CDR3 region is CASSLVLEGGPGDTQYF. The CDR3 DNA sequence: TGTGCCAGCAGCTTAGTGTTAGAGGGAGGGCCTGGAGATACGCAGTATTTT.

CDR3 sequence: CASSFSQAEQYF. CDR3 DNA sequence: TGCGCCAGCAGCTTTTCACAGGCCGAGCAGTACTTC. The J gene is TRBJ2-7, the V gene TRBV5-1, with a tentative D call TRBD1 (5 bases). Germline lookup yields CDR1 SGHRS and CDR2 YFSETQ. Trimming removed 2 bases at V and 6 bases at J, with 9 bases between. The CDR3 runs to 12 residues. The full variable domain, completed using reference TRBV5-1 and TRBJ2-7, is KAGVTQTPRYLIKTRGQQVTLSCSPISGHRSVSWYQQTPGQGLQFLFEYFSETQRNKGNFPGRFSGRQFSNSRSEMNVSTLELGDSALYLCASSFSQAEQYFGPGTRLTVT.

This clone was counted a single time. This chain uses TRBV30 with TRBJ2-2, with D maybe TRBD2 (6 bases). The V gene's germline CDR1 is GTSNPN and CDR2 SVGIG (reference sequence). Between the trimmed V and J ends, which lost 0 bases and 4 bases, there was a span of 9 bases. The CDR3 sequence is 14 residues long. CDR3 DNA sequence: TGTGCCTGGAGTGTACTAGCCGGCACCGGGGAGCTGTTTTTT. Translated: CAWSVLAGTGELFF. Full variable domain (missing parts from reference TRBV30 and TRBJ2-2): SQTIHQWPATLVQPVGSPLSLECTVEGTSNPNLYWYRQAAGRGLQLLFYSVGIGQISSEVPQNLSASRPQDRQFILSSKKLLLSDSGFYLCAWSVLAGTGELFFGEGSRLTVL.

The CDR3 DNA is TGTGCCAGCAGCTTCTTTGAGAACACCGGGGAGCTGTTTTTT. Its protein is CASSFFENTGELFF. The rearrangement joins TRBV7-6 to TRBJ2-2; no firm D call. This CDR3 comprises 14 residues. Trimming stripped 3 bases from V and 1 base from J, with 6 bases between. Germline V gene data show CDR1 as SGHVS and CDR2 as FNYEAQ.

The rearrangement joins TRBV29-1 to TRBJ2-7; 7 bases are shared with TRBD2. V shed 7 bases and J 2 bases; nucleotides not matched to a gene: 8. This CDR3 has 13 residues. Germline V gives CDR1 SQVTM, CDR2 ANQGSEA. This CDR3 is CSAKGGTTYEQYF. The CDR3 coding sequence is TGCAGCGCGAAGGGAGGGACGACCTACGAGCAGTACTTC.

The CDR3, as DNA: TGTGCCAGCAGCTTAGGGACAGGGGATGAAAAACTGTTTTTT. It encodes CASSLGTGDEKLFF. This chain joins TRBV7-6 and TRBJ1-4; 9 bases map to TRBD1. Germline V gene sequence: CDR1 SGHVS, CDR2 FNYEAQ. The length of the CDR3 is 14 residues. V dropped 1 base and J dropped 6; count of bases not matched to a gene: 0.